The source of this TCR beta chain is a study of shared clonotypes between healthy human individuals. The study, taken as a whole, reports: Tissue TCR repertoires likely differ from these blood-only repertoires. Large sequencing depth failed to make sorted-subset sequencing complete, rarefaction showed.

Only in-frame clones appear in the TCRdb table, and some are missing; sequencing was by immunoSEQ multiplex PCR. This sample has 400,000 to 600,000 clones; approximately 95% occur once, and the top ten carry nearly 0.065%. As concerns this clone: The antigen is unknown.

The germline V gene has CDR1 MDHEN and CDR2 SYDVKM. CDR3 length: 14 residues. V was cut by 3 bases and J by 0 bases, with 9 bases left in between. Sequenced: naive CD4+ T cells sorted from blood. The subset was: CD45RA+ positively selected. The source is a woman in her 30s in good health. The V and J genes are TRBV28 and TRBJ2-7; D might be TRBD1 (6 bases). CDR3 sequence: CASSFQGRSYEQYF. The CDR3, as DNA: TGTGCCAGCAGTTTCCAGGGGCGCTCCTACGAGCAGTACTTC.